This T cell receptor (beta chain) derives from a study of blood T cells in healthy people across ages. Whenever a sample was processed, at least 6.5 million PBMCs were isolated. Per sample, extraction of total RNA gave at least 5.5 micrograms in every case. This clonotype has ten or more counts. A sample-barcoded 5' primer and a J-beta primer mix were used in a second PCR of roughly 7 to 11 cycles. Every single cDNA molecule received a tag from a template-switch adaptor with 12 random nucleotides. One entry per CDR3 protein, called by TCRdb with MiXCR from the 5' RACE reads. The sample contains 870,000 or so distinct CDR3 sequences, around 28% of which appear only once. CDR3 length equals 14 residues. The V segment lost 7 bases and the J segment 6 bases; nucleotides outside the gene matches: 9.

The chain couples TRBV12-3 or TRBV12-4 to TRBJ2-3, with 8 bases identical to TRBD2. The receptor comes from an elderly woman in good health. The sequencing sample was made of blood. The CDR3 reads CASIGERGPDTQYF. The CDR3 DNA reads as TGTGCCAGCATAGGAGAGCGGGGGCCGGATACGCAGTATTTT.